A single TCR beta chain is shown here with its context. Its target is unknown. These data are taken from a study of CD8 T cells in ankylosing spondylitis. General observations from the study: Past studies reported some motif variants in reactive arthritis synovial fluid and blood. It appeared that ankylosing spondylitis blood was characterized by a TCR beta motif of under ten highly homologous variants. Disease-linked clones proved CD8+ and comparatively uncommon in peripheral blood. From matched ankylosing spondylitis synovial fluid, disease-linked clones were reportedly recovered at significantly enriched levels.

5'-RACE, quantitative and with molecular barcodes, yielded the TCR beta libraries. TCRdb redid the calling of the 5' RACE reads with MiXCR, one entry per CDR3 protein. The sample comprises roughly 700,000 distinct CDR3 sequences, roughly 19% of which are singletons, and around 19% rests with the top ten. This TCR derives from a male donor with ankylosing spondylitis. Sample: blood, either unsorted or a sorted T cell fraction (not recorded which).

The CDR3: CASSTKGDTEAFF. The CDR3 DNA reads as TGTGCCAGCTCCACCAAAGGGGACACTGAAGCTTTCTTT. The chain carries TRBV18 and TRBJ1-1; perhaps TRBD1 as D (5 bases). The CDR3 is made up of 13 amino acids. Germline values: CDR1 KGHSH, CDR2 LQKENI. V dropped 6 bases and J dropped 3 bases, with 11 bases sitting between them.